The source of this TCR beta chain is a study of blood T cells in healthy people across ages. This CDR3 spans 16 amino acids. V lost 6 bases and J 1 base, leaving 18 bases between the germline ends. This clonotype was found a few times. Alongside a J-beta primer mix, a sample-barcoded 5' primer served in a second PCR lasting roughly 7 to 11 cycles. TCRdb processed the 5' RACE reads anew with MiXCR; each CDR3 protein has one entry. This repertoire shows around 1.1 million distinct CDR3 sequences, more than 30% found once; its top ten account for 10% to 15%. The specimen sequenced was blood. V is TRBV12-3 or TRBV12-4 and J is TRBJ1-2, with D unresolved. The clonotype originates from a man aged 18 to 35 in good health. CDR3 in DNA: TGTGCCAGCAGCCCCTCGAGGTCCCCCCTTAACTATGGCTACACCTTC. Translated, it gives CASSPSRSPLNYGYTF.